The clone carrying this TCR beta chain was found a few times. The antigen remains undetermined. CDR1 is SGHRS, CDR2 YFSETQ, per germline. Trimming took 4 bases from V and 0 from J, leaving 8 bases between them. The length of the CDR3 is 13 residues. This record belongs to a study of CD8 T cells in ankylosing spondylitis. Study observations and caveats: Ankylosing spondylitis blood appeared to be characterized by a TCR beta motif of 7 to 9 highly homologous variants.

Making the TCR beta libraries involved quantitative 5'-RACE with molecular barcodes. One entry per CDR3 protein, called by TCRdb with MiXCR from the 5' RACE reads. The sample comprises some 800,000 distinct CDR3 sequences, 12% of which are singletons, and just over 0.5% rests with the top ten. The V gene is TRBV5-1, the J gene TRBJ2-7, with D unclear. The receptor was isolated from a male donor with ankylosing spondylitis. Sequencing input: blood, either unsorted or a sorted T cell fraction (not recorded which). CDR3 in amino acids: CASSSTSSYEQYF. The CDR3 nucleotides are TGCGCCAGCAGCAGTACCAGCTCCTACGAGCAGTACTTC.